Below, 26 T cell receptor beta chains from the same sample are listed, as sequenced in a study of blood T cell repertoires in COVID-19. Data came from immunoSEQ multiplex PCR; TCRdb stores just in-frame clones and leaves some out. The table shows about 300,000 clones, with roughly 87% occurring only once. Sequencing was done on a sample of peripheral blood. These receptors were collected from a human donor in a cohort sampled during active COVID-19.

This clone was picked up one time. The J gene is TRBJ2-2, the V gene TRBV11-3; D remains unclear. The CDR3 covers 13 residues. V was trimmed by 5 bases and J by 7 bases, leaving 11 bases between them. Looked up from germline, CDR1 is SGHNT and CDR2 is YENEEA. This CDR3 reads CASSPRVGGELFF. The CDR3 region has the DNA TGTGCCAGCAGCCCCCGGGTTGGCGGGGAGCTGTTTTTT.

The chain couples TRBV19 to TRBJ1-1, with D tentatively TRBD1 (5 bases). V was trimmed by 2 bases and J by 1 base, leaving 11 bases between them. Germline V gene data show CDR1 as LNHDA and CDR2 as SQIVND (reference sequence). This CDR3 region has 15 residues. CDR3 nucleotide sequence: TGTGCCAGTAGTATAAACTCTAGGGGGAACACTGAAGCTTTCTTT. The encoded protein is CASSINSRGNTEAFF.

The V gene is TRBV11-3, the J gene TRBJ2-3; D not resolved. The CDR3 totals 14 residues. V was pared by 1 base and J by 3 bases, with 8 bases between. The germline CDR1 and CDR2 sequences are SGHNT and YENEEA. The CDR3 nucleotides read TGTGCCAGCAGCTTAGGTACTTTAACAGATACGCAGTATTTT. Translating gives CASSLGTLTDTQYF.

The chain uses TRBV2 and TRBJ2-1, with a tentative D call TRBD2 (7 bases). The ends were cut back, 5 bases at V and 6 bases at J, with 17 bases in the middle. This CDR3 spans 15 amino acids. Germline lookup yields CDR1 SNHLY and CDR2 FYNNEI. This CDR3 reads CASSMGGGHSNEQFF. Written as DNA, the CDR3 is TGTGCCAGCAGTATGGGCGGGGGCCACTCCAATGAGCAGTTCTTC.

The CDR3 sequence: CASSSGVATDTQYF. The CDR3 DNA is TGTGCCAGCAGCTCCGGGGTAGCCACAGATACGCAGTATTTT. This chain links TRBV5-6 with TRBJ2-3, with a possible D match to TRBD2 (5 bases). Germline CDR1 reads SGHDT; CDR2 reads YYEEEE. The CDR3 has 14 amino acids. V dropped 3 bases and J dropped 2 bases, with 10 bases sitting between them.

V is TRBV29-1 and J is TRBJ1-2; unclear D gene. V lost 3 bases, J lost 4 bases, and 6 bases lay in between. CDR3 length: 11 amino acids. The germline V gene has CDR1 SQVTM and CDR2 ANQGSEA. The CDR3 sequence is CSVDPSYGYTF. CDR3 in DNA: TGCAGCGTTGACCCGAGCTATGGCTACACCTTC. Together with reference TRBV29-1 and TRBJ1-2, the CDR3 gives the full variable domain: SAVISQKPSRDICQRGTSLTIQCQVDSQVTMMFWYRQQPGQSLTLIATANQGSEATYESGFVIDKFPISRPNLTFSTLTVSNMSPEDSSIYLCSVDPSYGYTFGSGTRLTVV.

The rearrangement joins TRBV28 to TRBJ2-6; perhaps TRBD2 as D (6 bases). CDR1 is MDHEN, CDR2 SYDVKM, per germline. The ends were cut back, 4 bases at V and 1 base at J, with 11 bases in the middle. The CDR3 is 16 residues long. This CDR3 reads CASSSPAGSGANVLTF. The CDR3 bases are TGTGCCAGCAGTTCCCCTGCGGGGTCTGGGGCCAACGTCCTGACTTTC.

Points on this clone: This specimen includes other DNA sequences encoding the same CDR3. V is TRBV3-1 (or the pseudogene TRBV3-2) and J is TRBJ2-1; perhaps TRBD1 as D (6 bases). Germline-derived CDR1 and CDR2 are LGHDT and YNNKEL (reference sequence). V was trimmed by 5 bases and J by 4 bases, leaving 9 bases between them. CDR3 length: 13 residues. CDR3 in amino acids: CASSRTEYNEQFF. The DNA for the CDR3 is TGTGCCAGCAGCAGGACAGAATACAATGAGCAGTTCTTC.

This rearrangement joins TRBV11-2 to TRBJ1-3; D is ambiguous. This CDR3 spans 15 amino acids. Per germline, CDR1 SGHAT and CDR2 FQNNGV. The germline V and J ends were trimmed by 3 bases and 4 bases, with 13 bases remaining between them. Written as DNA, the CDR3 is TGTGCCAGCAGCTTTATGTTACCGAGGGGAAACACCATATATTTT. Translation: CASSFMLPRGNTIYF.

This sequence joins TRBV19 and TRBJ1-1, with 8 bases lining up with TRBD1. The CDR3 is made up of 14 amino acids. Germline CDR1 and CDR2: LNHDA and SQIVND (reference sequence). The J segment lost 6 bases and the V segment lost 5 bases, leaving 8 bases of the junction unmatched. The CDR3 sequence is CASSGAGGASEAFF. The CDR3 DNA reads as TGTGCCAGTAGTGGGGCAGGGGGCGCGTCTGAAGCTTTCTTT.

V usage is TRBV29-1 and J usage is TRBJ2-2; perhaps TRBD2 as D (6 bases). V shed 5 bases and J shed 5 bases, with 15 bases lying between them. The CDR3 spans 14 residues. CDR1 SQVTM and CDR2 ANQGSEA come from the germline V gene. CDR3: CSVRRGSGTGELFF. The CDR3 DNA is TGCAGCGTTCGGAGGGGATCAGGGACCGGGGAGCTGTTTTTT.

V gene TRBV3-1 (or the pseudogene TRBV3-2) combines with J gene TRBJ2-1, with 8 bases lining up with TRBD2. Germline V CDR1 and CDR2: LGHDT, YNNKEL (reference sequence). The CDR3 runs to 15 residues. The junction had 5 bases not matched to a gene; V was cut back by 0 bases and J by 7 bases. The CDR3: CASSQDPGGVNEQFF. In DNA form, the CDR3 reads TGTGCCAGCAGCCAAGATCCGGGGGGGGTGAATGAGCAGTTCTTC.

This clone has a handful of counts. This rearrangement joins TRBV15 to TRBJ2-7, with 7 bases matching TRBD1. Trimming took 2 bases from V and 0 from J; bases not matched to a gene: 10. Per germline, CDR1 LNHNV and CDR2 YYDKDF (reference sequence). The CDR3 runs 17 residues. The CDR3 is CATSRILGTANSYEQYF. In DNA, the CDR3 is TGTGCCACCAGCAGAATACTAGGGACAGCAAACTCCTACGAGCAGTACTTC.

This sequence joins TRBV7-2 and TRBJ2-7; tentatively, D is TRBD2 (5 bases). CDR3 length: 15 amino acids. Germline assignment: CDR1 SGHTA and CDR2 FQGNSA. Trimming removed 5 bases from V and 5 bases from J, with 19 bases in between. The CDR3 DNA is TGTGCCAGCAGCCCGCGGCAGGTAGCGAGTAACGAGCAGTACTTC. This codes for CASSPRQVASNEQYF.

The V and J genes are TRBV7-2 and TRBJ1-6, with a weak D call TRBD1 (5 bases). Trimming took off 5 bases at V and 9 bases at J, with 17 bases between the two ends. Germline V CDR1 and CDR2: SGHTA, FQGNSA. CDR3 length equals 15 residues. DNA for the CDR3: TGTGCCAGCAGCCTTTCGCCGACAGAGACTTCACCCCTCCACTTT. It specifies CASSLSPTETSPLHF.

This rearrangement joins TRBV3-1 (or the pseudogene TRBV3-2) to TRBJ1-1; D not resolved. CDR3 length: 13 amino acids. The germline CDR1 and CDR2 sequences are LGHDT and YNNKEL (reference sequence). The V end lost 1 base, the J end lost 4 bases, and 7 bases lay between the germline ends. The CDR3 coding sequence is TGTGCCAGCAGCCAAGGACGGAGCACTGAAGCTTTCTTT. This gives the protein CASSQGRSTEAFF.

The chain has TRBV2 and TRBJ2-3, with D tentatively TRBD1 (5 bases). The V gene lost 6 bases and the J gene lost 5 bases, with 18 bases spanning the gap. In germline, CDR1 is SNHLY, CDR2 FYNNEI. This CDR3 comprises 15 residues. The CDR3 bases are TGTGCCAGCAGGGATCAGGGCCTTAGGGGAGATACGCAGTATTTT. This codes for CASRDQGLRGDTQYF.

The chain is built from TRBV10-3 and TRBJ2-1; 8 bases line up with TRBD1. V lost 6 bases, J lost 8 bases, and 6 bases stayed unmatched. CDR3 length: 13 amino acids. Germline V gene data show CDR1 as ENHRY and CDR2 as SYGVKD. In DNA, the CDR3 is TGTGCCATCAGGGGGGACAGGAACCATGAGCAGTTCTTC. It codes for CAIRGDRNHEQFF.

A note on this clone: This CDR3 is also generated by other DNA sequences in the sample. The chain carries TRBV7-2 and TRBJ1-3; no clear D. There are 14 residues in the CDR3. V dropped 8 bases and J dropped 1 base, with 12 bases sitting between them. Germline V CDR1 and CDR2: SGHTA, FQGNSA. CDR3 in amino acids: CASGLQASGNTIYF. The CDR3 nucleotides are TGTGCCAGCGGCCTCCAGGCTTCTGGAAACACCATATATTTT.

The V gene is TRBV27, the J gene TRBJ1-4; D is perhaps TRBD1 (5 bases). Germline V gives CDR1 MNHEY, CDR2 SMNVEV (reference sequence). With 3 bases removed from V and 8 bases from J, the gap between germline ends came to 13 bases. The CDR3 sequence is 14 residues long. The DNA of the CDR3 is TGTGCCAGCAGTTTCCGGGTGGGGGGAGAAAAACTGTTTTTT. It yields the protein CASSFRVGGEKLFF.

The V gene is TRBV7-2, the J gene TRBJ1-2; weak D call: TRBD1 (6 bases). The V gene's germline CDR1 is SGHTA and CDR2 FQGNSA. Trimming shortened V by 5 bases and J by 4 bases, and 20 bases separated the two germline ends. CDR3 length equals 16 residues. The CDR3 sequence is CASSERGPDPPYGYTF. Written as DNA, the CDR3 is TGTGCCAGCAGCGAGCGGGGGCCGGACCCCCCCTATGGCTACACCTTC.

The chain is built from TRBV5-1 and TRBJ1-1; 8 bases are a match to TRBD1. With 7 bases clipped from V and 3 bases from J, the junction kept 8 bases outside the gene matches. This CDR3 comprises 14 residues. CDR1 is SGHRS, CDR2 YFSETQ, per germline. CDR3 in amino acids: CASHPDRADTEAFF. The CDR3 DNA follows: TGCGCCAGCCACCCGGACAGGGCTGACACTGAAGCTTTCTTT. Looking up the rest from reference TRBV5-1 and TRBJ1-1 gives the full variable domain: KAGVTQTPRYLIKTRGQQVTLSCSPISGHRSVSWYQQTPGQGLQFLFEYFSETQRNKGNFPGRFSGRQFSNSRSEMNVSTLELGDSALYLCASHPDRADTEAFFGQGTRLTVV.

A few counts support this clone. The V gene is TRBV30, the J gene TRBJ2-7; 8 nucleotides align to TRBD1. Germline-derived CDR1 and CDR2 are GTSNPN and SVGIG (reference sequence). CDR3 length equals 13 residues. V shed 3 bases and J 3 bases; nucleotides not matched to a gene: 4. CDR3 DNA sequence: TGTGCCTGGAGCCGGGACAGGAGCTACGAGCAGTACTTC. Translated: CAWSRDRSYEQYF.

In nucleotides, the CDR3 is TGTGCCAGCAGCCCGTCGGGACTCCTCAATCAGCCCCAGCATTTT. Encoded protein: CASSPSGLLNQPQHF. The chain combines TRBV4-2 with TRBJ1-5; weak D call: TRBD1 (5 bases). Deletions cut 4 bases from V and 3 bases from J, with 13 bases between. This CDR3 contains 15 residues. Germline CDR1 and CDR2: LGHNA and YNFKEQ.

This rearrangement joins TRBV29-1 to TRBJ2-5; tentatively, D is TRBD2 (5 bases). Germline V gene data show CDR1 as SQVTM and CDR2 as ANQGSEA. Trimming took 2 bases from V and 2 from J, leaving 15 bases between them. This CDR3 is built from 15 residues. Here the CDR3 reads CSVEYSGMQQETQYF. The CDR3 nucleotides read TGCAGCGTTGAATACTCGGGAATGCAGCAAGAGACCCAGTACTTC. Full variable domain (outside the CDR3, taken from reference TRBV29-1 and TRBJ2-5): SAVISQKPSRDICQRGTSLTIQCQVDSQVTMMFWYRQQPGQSLTLIATANQGSEATYESGFVIDKFPISRPNLTFSTLTVSNMSPEDSSIYLCSVEYSGMQQETQYFGPGTRLLVL.

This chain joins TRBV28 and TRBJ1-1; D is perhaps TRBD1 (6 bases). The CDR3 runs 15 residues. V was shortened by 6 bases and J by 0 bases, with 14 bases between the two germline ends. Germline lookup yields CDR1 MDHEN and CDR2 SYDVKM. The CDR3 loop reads CASSPPTGMNTEAFF. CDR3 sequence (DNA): TGTGCCAGCAGCCCCCCGACAGGCATGAACACTGAAGCTTTCTTT.